The 15 T cell receptor beta chains listed next were all sequenced from one sample in a study of T cell repertoires in cytomegalovirus infection. TCRdb passed the reads through MiXCR, listing each CDR3 protein once. The profile covers about 160,000 distinct CDR3 sequences, with about 20% appearing a single time and roughly 27% taken by the ten largest. The antigens these receptors bind are not known. This sample comprised CD8+ T cells from cultured PBMCs, obtained from culture after CMV antigen stimulation. These receptors all come from a human donor in good health (CMV status not recorded). Some clones in this sample may be carry-over from other donors' samples.

The chain is built from TRBV11-2 and TRBJ1-2; possibly TRBD1 for D (5 bases). The CDR3 consists of 16 residues. V was shortened by 0 bases and J by 3 bases, with 14 bases between the two germline ends. Germline V gives CDR1 SGHAT, CDR2 FQNNGV. CDR3 sequence: CASSLDLRGTDYGYTF. The CDR3 nucleotides read TGTGCCAGCAGCTTAGATCTAAGGGGCACTGACTATGGCTACACCTTC.

This clonotype occurred a few times. This chain links TRBV7-6 with TRBJ2-5; D is unresolved. The V end was cut by 1 base, the J end by 2 bases, with 11 bases between. The CDR3 length is 15 residues. CDR1 and CDR2 from the germline V gene are SGHVS and FNYEAQ. The CDR3 is CASSLVDSPQETQYF. Written as DNA, the CDR3 is TGTGCCAGCAGCTTAGTTGACTCCCCACAAGAGACCCAGTACTTC. Full variable domain (remainder filled in from reference TRBV7-6 and TRBJ2-5): GAGVSQSPRYKVTKRGQDVALRCDPISGHVSLYWYRQALGQGPEFLTYFNYEAQQDKSGLPNDRFSAERPEGSISTLTIQRTEQRDSAMYRCASSLVDSPQETQYFGPGTRLLVL.

J is TRBJ2-2 and V is TRBV27; TRBD1 is a possible D gene (5 bases). Per the germline V gene, CDR1 is MNHEY and CDR2 is SMNVEV (reference sequence). The CDR3 length is 13 residues. Trimming pared 5 bases from V and 6 bases from J, leaving 10 bases between. The CDR3, as DNA: TGTGCCAGCAGTCTTGGGGCTTCCGGGGAGCTGTTTTTT. Amino acid sequence: CASSLGASGELFF.

This sequence joins TRBV6-2 or TRBV6-3 and TRBJ2-6, with a tentative D call TRBD1 (7 bases). In germline, CDR1 is MNHEY, CDR2 SVGEGT. The CDR3 totals 15 residues. V was cut by 5 bases and J by 3 bases, with 11 bases left in between. This CDR3 is CASSLQGGGANVLTF. In nucleotides, the CDR3 is TGTGCCAGCAGTCTCCAGGGGGGTGGGGCCAACGTCCTGACTTTC.

The chain links TRBV29-1 to TRBJ2-7; D ambiguous. The germline gives CDR1 SQVTM, CDR2 ANQGSEA. The CDR3 extends over 13 amino acids. V lost 7 bases, J lost 1 base, and 14 bases lay in between. The CDR3 reads CSGGAGDSYEQYF. The CDR3 nucleotides are TGCAGCGGCGGTGCCGGCGATTCCTACGAGCAGTACTTC.

This clonotype was recorded many times. The chain employs TRBV6-5 and TRBJ2-5; no definite D call. The germline gives CDR1 MNHEY, CDR2 SVGAGI. Trimming took off 2 bases at V and 1 base at J, with 8 bases between the two ends. The CDR3 loop spans 14 amino acids. The CDR3 nucleotides are TGTGCCAGCAGTTACCAGGACGGCCAAGAGACCCAGTACTTC. Amino acids: CASSYQDGQETQYF.

The sample holds a few counts of this clonotype. The chain links TRBV27 to TRBJ1-5; D is undetermined. Germline V gene sequence: CDR1 MNHEY, CDR2 SMNVEV (reference sequence). V dropped 8 bases and J dropped 3 bases, with 11 bases sitting between them. The CDR3 has 13 residues. CDR3: CASWRGTNQPQHF. The CDR3 DNA follows: TGTGCCAGCTGGCGTGGTACCAATCAGCCCCAGCATTTT.

This chain connects TRBV7-2 to TRBJ2-2, with D perhaps TRBD1 (6 bases). Germline assignment: CDR1 SGHTA and CDR2 FQGNSA. There are 17 residues in the CDR3. Trimming shortened V by 0 bases and J by 0 bases, and 11 bases separated the two germline ends. The CDR3 region has the DNA TGTGCCAGCAGCTTAGCGTTCGACAGGCCGAACACCGGGGAGCTGTTTTTT. Its translation: CASSLAFDRPNTGELFF.

This rearrangement joins TRBV30 to TRBJ1-2; 10 nucleotides align to TRBD1. The length of the CDR3 is 18 residues. The germline V gene has CDR1 GTSNPN and CDR2 SVGIG (reference sequence). V lost 3 bases and J lost 3; bases outside the gene matches: 16. CDR3 in amino acids: CAWRGPGTGVRQDYGYTF. For the CDR3, the DNA is TGTGCCTGGAGGGGACCCGGGACAGGGGTTCGCCAGGACTATGGCTACACCTTC.

This clonotype was counted a few times. The V call is TRBV9, the J call TRBJ2-6; D is undetermined. The CDR3 sequence is 15 residues long. The V gene's germline CDR1 is SGDLS and CDR2 YYNGEE. Trimming left V 0 bases short and J 4 bases short, with 8 bases between. CDR3 amino acids: CASSVEGFGANVLTF. The CDR3 bases are TGTGCCAGCAGCGTAGAAGGGTTCGGGGCCAACGTCCTGACTTTC.

This clonotype appeared a few times. The chain combines TRBV28 with TRBJ1-1; weak D call: TRBD1 (6 bases). Trimming left V 2 bases short and J 0 bases short, with 16 bases between. Germline V gene data show CDR1 as MDHEN and CDR2 as SYDVKM. This CDR3 is built from 17 residues. Here the CDR3 DNA reads TGTGCCAGCAGTTTAGACGGGGGCGGTTTCATGAACACTGAAGCTTTCTTT. Its protein product is CASSLDGGGFMNTEAFF.

This clonotype was seen ten or more times. The J gene is TRBJ1-1, the V gene TRBV2; 7 positions agree with TRBD1. Per the germline V gene, CDR1 is SNHLY and CDR2 is FYNNEI. Unmatched junction bases numbered 4, after V lost 2 bases and J lost 4 bases. The CDR3 has 14 amino acids. The chain's CDR3 is CASSEWPGGTEAFF. The CDR3 nucleotides read TGTGCCAGCAGTGAATGGCCAGGGGGCACTGAAGCTTTCTTT. Together with reference TRBV2 and TRBJ1-1, the CDR3 gives the full variable domain: EPEVTQTPSHQVTQMGQEVILRCVPISNHLYFYWYRQILGQKVEFLVSFYNNEISEKSEIFDDQFSVERPDGSNFTLKIRSTKLEDSAMYFCASSEWPGGTEAFFGQGTRLTVV.

The chain joins TRBV13 to TRBJ1-6, with TRBD1 matching over 8 bases. CDR3 length: 16 residues. CDR1 and CDR2 (germline): PRHDT, FYEKMQ (reference sequence). V shed 6 bases and J 5 bases; nucleotides not matched to a gene: 9. Here the CDR3 reads CASRDTGTGDNSPLHF. CDR3 in DNA: TGTGCCAGCAGAGACACCGGGACAGGAGATAATTCACCCCTCCACTTT. Supplemented by reference TRBV13 and TRBJ1-6, the full variable domain reads AAGVIQSPRHLIKEKRETATLKCYPIPRHDTVYWYQQGPGQDPQFLISFYEKMQSDKGSIPDRFSAQQFSDYHSELNMSSLELGDSALYFCASRDTGTGDNSPLHFGNGTRLTVT.

The chain employs TRBV7-2 and TRBJ2-4, with 9 bases lining up with TRBD1. Trimming removed 5 bases from V and 7 bases from J; junction bases left unmatched: 6. From germline, CDR1 is SGHTA and CDR2 FQGNSA. The CDR3 is 14 residues long. DNA for the CDR3: TGTGCCAGCAGCCAATCGACAGGGGGGAACATTCAGTACTTC. It translates to CASSQSTGGNIQYF.

The chain is built from TRBV6-2 or TRBV6-3 and TRBJ2-7, with D unresolved. V was shortened by 4 bases and J by 2 bases, with 6 bases between the two germline ends. This CDR3 is 12 amino acids long. Germline CDR1 and CDR2: MNHEY and SVGEGT. The CDR3 region has the DNA TGTGCCAGCAGTTGGACCCCCTACGAGCAGTACTTC. Its protein product is CASSWTPYEQYF.